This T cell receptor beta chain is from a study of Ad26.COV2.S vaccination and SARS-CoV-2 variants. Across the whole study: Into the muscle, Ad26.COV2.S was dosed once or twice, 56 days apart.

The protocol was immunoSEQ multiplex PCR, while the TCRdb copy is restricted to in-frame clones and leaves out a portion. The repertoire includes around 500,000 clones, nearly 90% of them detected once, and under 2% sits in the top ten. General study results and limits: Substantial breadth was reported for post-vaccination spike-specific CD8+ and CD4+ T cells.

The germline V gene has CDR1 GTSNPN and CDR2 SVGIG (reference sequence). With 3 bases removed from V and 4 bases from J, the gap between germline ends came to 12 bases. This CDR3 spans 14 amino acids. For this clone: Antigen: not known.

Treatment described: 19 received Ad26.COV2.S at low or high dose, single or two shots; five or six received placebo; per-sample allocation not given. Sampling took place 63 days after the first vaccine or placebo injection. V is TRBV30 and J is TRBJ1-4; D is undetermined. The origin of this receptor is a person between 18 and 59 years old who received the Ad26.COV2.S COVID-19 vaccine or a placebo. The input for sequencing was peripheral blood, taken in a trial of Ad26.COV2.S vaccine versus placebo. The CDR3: CAWRMKGHNEKLFF. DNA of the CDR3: TGTGCCTGGAGAATGAAGGGCCATAATGAAAAACTGTTTTTT.